This section outlines one T cell receptor (beta chain) sequence together with its context. Germline and junction disagree at one end, which may indicate a read error. The data belong to a study of CD8+CD57+ T cells in acquired aplastic anemia. TCR beta VDJ and CDR3 profiling used genomic DNA as template. TCRdb analysed the reads with MiXCR anew, one entry per CDR3 protein. The table lists some 190,000 distinct CDR3 sequences, 40% to 55% of them singletons. This CDR3 contains 13 residues. The germline V gene encodes CDR1 SGHVS and CDR2 FQNEAQ. This sequence originates from a human donor in good health. The V and J genes are TRBV7-8 and TRBJ1-1; the D is unclear. The sequenced material came from sorted CD4+, CD8+, or CD8+CD57+ T cells (not recorded which) from PBMCs. In DNA, the CDR3 is TGTGCCGGCAGCCTCAACAAGAACACTGAAGCCTTCTTT. Translating gives CAGSLNKNTEAFF.